A single sample is the source of the 21 T cell receptor beta chains below, sequenced in a study of cytotoxic CD8 clonotypes in ibrutinib-treated CLL. Data came from immunoSEQ multiplex PCR; TCRdb stores just in-frame clones and leaves some out. The repertoire holds about 300,000 clones, with 60% to 80% as singletons. The sequences come from PBMCs, collected after 36 months of ibrutinib treatment. These receptors were collected from a human donor with chronic lymphocytic leukemia.

This sequence joins TRBV11-3 and TRBJ2-3, with D uncertain. CDR1 is SGHNT and CDR2 is YENEEA in the germline V gene. The CDR3 runs 14 residues. V lost 1 base and J 1 base, leaving 6 bases between the germline ends. The CDR3 region has the DNA TGTGCCAGCAGCTTAGGTGGAGGCACAGATACGCAGTATTTT. It is translated as CASSLGGGTDTQYF.

The J gene is TRBJ1-6, the V gene TRBV27; a weak D match, TRBD1 (6 bases). From germline, CDR1 is MNHEY and CDR2 SMNVEV (reference sequence). The CDR3 has 17 amino acids. V was clipped by 5 bases and J by 4 bases, with 18 bases between them. The CDR3 DNA follows: TGTGCCAGCAGTCCGCGCCCGAGGGGGACGTATAATTCACCCCTCCACTTT. It codes for CASSPRPRGTYNSPLHF.

The chain employs TRBV29-1 and TRBJ2-3; 7 bases align to TRBD1. Trimming removed 4 bases from V and 2 bases from J; junction bases left unmatched: 6. CDR3 length: 14 amino acids. The germline CDR1 and CDR2 sequences are SQVTM and ANQGSEA. The CDR3 protein is CSVVGTDHTDTQYF. CDR3 nucleotides: TGCAGCGTTGTTGGGACAGACCACACAGATACGCAGTATTTT.

In its sample, this clone was seen once. V usage is TRBV4-1 and J usage is TRBJ2-6, with D perhaps given as TRBD1 or TRBD2 (5 bases each). CDR3 length equals 14 residues. Trimming stripped 4 bases from V and 12 bases from J, with 16 bases between. In germline, CDR1 is MGHRA, CDR2 YSYEKL. CDR3 in DNA: TGCGCCAGCAGCCGAACCCGCCGGGACCTCGTCCTGACTTTC. Translation gives CASSRTRRDLVLTF.

The chain links TRBV7-7 to TRBJ2-2; TRBD2 agrees at 12 bases. The CDR3 runs to 18 residues. The junction had 13 bases not matched to a gene; V was cut back by 4 bases and J by 7 bases. CDR1 and CDR2 from the germline V gene are SSHAT and FNYEAQ (reference sequence). DNA for the CDR3: TGTGCCAGCAGCTCAAAATTCTGGACTAGCGGGACCGGCGGGGAGCTGTTTTTT. Protein: CASSSKFWTSGTGGELFF.

This chain connects TRBV13 to TRBJ2-2; a weak D match, TRBD2 (6 bases). Trimming left V 5 bases short and J 6 bases short, with 16 bases between. This CDR3 has 15 residues. Germline values: CDR1 PRHDT, CDR2 FYEKMQ (reference sequence). The CDR3 sequence: CASSPWIGSAGELFF. Here the CDR3 DNA reads TGTGCCAGCAGCCCCTGGATCGGGAGCGCCGGGGAGCTGTTTTTT.

There are a few counts of this clone. The V call is TRBV7-6, the J call TRBJ2-7; 8 positions match TRBD2. V was clipped by 4 bases and J by 4 bases; unmatched bases: 12. The germline V gene has CDR1 SGHVS and CDR2 FNYEAQ. The CDR3 is 16 residues long. The CDR3 is CASSSTLSGSGYEQYF. The DNA for the CDR3 is TGTGCCAGCAGCTCAACCCTCAGCGGGAGTGGGTACGAGCAGTACTTC.

V usage is TRBV7-9 and J usage is TRBJ2-5; D remains unclear. Germline V gene lookup returns CDR1 SEHNR and CDR2 FQNEAQ (reference sequence). V was clipped by 1 base and J by 14 bases, with 14 bases between them. The CDR3 contains 12 residues. The CDR3 protein is CASSLDLPPYYF. CDR3 nucleotide sequence: TGTGCCAGCAGCTTAGACCTTCCCCCCTATTACTTC.

The chain carries TRBV29-1 and TRBJ2-1; D possibly corresponds to TRBD2 (5 bases). The CDR3 totals 11 residues. Per germline, CDR1 SQVTM and CDR2 ANQGSEA. V dropped 8 bases and J dropped 7 bases, with 12 bases sitting between them. CDR3 nucleotides: TGCAGCATCCCCGAGGGTAATGAGCAGTTCTTC. It is translated as CSIPEGNEQFF.

This clone occurred once. The chain recombines TRBV7-2 with TRBJ2-1; D tentatively reads TRBD1 or TRBD2 (6 bases each). V was shortened by 2 bases and J by 11 bases, with 13 bases between the two germline ends. In germline, CDR1 is SGHTA, CDR2 FQGNSA. The CDR3 is made up of 13 amino acids. This chain's CDR3 is CASSLRDRGQQFF. CDR3 nucleotide sequence: TGTGCCAGCAGCTTACGGGACCGGGGGCAGCAGTTCTTC.

The chain is built from TRBV4-1 and TRBJ2-7, with no clear D. The V end was cut by 1 base, the J end by 2 bases, with 15 bases between. Per the germline V gene, CDR1 is MGHRA and CDR2 is YSYEKL. CDR3 length equals 16 residues. CDR3 bases: TGCGCCAGCAGCCAAGTTAATATTCCATATACCTACGAGCAGTACTTC. Its translation is CASSQVNIPYTYEQYF.

This CDR3 reads CASSLGGRVGSGANVLTF. Written as DNA, the CDR3 is TGTGCCAGCAGCTTGGGTGGCAGGGTCGGGTCTGGGGCCAACGTCCTGACTTTC. The chain recombines TRBV5-4 with TRBJ2-6, with D perhaps matching TRBD1 (5 bases). The CDR3 has 18 amino acids. The germline V and J ends were trimmed by 0 bases and 1 base, with 14 bases remaining between them. Per the germline V gene, CDR1 is SGHNT and CDR2 is YYREEE (reference sequence).

This clone has just a few counts. V gene TRBV6-1 combines with J gene TRBJ2-7; 8 nucleotides agree with TRBD1. Germline assignment: CDR1 MNHNS and CDR2 SASEGT. The ends lost 7 bases at V and 0 bases at J; junction bases unmatched: 5. The CDR3 runs to 14 residues. CDR3 sequence: CASKHRGDSYEQYF. DNA of the CDR3: TGTGCCAGCAAGCACAGGGGGGACTCCTACGAGCAGTACTTC.

A single count supports this clone. The V gene is TRBV5-4, the J gene TRBJ1-1; TRBD1 might be the D (6 bases). CDR3 length: 13 residues. Per the germline V gene, CDR1 is SGHNT and CDR2 is YYREEE (reference sequence). Deletions cut 4 bases from V and 6 bases from J, with 13 bases between. The DNA for the CDR3 is TGTGCCAGCAGCCCTTACAGGGTCTCTGAAGCTTTCTTT. It specifies CASSPYRVSEAFF. Based on the CDR3 plus reference TRBV5-4 and TRBJ1-1, the full variable domain is ETGVTQSPTHLIKTRGQQVTLRCSSQSGHNTVSWYQQALGQGPQFIFQYYREEENGRGNFPPRFSGLQFPNYSSELNVNALELDDSALYLCASSPYRVSEAFFGQGTRLTVV.

V and J are TRBV28 and TRBJ2-7; TRBD2 agrees at 8 bases. The CDR3 has 16 amino acids. CDR1 and CDR2 from the germline V gene are MDHEN and SYDVKM. Trimming removed 6 bases from V and 4 bases from J; junction bases left unmatched: 14. The CDR3 DNA reads TGTGCCAGCAGAACTACCTCGGGAGGGACAAGGTACGAGCAGTACTTC. It is translated as CASRTTSGGTRYEQYF.

This clone was recorded a few times. This chain uses TRBV7-6 with TRBJ2-7, with D perhaps matching TRBD1 or TRBD2 (5 bases each). CDR3 length equals 14 residues. V gave up 4 bases and J gave up 2 bases, with 12 bases separating them. Germline V lookup: CDR1 SGHVS, CDR2 FNYEAQ. The CDR3 reads CASSSGTRTYEQYF. CDR3 DNA sequence: TGTGCCAGCAGCTCCGGGACGAGAACCTACGAGCAGTACTTC.

V gene TRBV9 combines with J gene TRBJ1-5, with D maybe TRBD1 (6 bases). Deletions cut 4 bases from V and 4 bases from J, with 12 bases between. The CDR3 is made up of 14 amino acids. In germline, CDR1 is SGDLS, CDR2 YYNGEE. The CDR3 region is CASSPQGRNQPQHF. In DNA form, the CDR3 reads TGTGCCAGCAGCCCACAGGGTCGGAATCAGCCCCAGCATTTT.

This clone occurred once. The chain uses TRBV6-6 and TRBJ2-1; D is unresolved. The CDR3 runs 13 residues. The V and J ends lost 2 bases and 9 bases respectively, with 11 bases between them. Germline V CDR1 and CDR2: MNHNY, SVGAGI (reference sequence). The CDR3 region is CASSYPALLEQFF. The CDR3 bases are TGTGCCAGCAGTTACCCGGCTTTGCTTGAGCAGTTCTTC.

In its sample, this clone was seen a few times. V and J are TRBV5-4 and TRBJ2-3; perhaps TRBD1 as D (6 bases). Trimming shortened V by 4 bases and J by 3 bases, and 15 bases separated the two germline ends. This CDR3 region has 15 residues. CDR1 is SGHNT, CDR2 YYREEE, per germline (reference sequence). The CDR3 sequence: CASSLGQRGTDTQYF. The CDR3 nucleotides are TGTGCCAGCAGCCTCGGACAGCGCGGGACAGATACGCAGTATTTT.

The chain combines TRBV4-3 with TRBJ2-5; D gene unclear. Germline V gives CDR1 LGHNA, CDR2 YSLEER. Trimming removed 0 bases at V and 2 bases at J, with 10 bases between. The CDR3 totals 15 residues. The CDR3 protein is CASSQDWQPQETQYF. The CDR3 DNA reads TGCGCCAGCAGCCAAGATTGGCAACCGCAAGAGACCCAGTACTTC.

J is TRBJ2-7 and V is TRBV7-6; D assignment may be TRBD1 or TRBD2 (6 bases each). The CDR3 extends over 17 amino acids. Trimming took off 3 bases at V and 0 bases at J, with 18 bases between the two ends. Germline V lookup: CDR1 SGHVS, CDR2 FNYEAQ. CDR3 nucleotides: TGTGCCAGCAGCTTGGGGGGTAAGGGGGTAATCTCCTACGAGCAGTACTTC. It yields the protein CASSLGGKGVISYEQYF.